This T cell receptor (beta chain) was retrieved from a study of T cell responses to AZD1222 COVID-19 vaccine. Study context: Timing groups of about 4 and about 12 weeks for second doses were pooled.

This clone was found once. Its specificity is not known. Study-wide results and caveats: Compared with day 0, the breadth and depth of the Spike-specific TCR repertoire rose significantly after two doses of AZD1222. Nearly half of spike-specific TCRs reportedly target unmutated variant regions.

The table came from immunoSEQ multiplex PCR; TCRdb's copy has only in-frame clones and leaves some out. There are 200,000 or so clones in the sample; 80% to 95% occur only once, and over 9.5% lies in the top ten. The CDR3 consists of 14 residues. The V gene is TRBV21-1, the J gene TRBJ1-2. TRBV21-1 is a pseudogene segment. Sequenced here: peripheral blood, sampled on day 0 of AZD1222 vaccination. The receptor was derived from an adult in good health. The CDR3 DNA is TGTGCCAGCAGCAAAGCGAGGGTGGAAGCTGGCTACACCTTC. It encodes CASSKARVEAGYTF.